Below are 22 T cell receptor beta chains sequenced from a single sample in a study of molecular identifiers for immune sequencing clone quantification. Each CDR3 protein is one row after TCRdb ran MiXCR on the PCR reads. The sample records approximately 500,000 distinct CDR3 sequences, about 25% being singletons. Sequencing was performed on naive CD8+ T cells from blood, with Jurkat cell RNA spiked in. Described subset: FACS-sorted CD8+CD4-CCR7+CD45RA+ naive T cells. These receptors all come from a human donor in good health. Some libraries in this study had Jurkat cell RNA spiked in.

The chain links TRBV6-1 to TRBJ2-7; 8 bases align to TRBD2. Trimming removed 1 base from V and 4 bases from J; junction bases left unmatched: 6. CDR3 size: 15 residues. The germline CDR1 and CDR2 sequences are MNHNS and SASEGT. The CDR3 nucleotides read TGTGCCAGCAGTGAAGAAGGTAGCGGGAAATACGAGCAGTACTTC. This encodes CASSEEGSGKYEQYF.

In this sample, this clonotype turned up many times. The J gene is TRBJ2-2, the V gene TRBV12-3 or TRBV12-4; no definite D call. V lost 1 base, J lost 7 bases, and 10 bases lay in between. This CDR3 has 14 residues. CDR3 bases: TGTGCCAGCAGTTTAGGTGTTTCTGGCGGGGAGCTGTTTTTT. Residues: CASSLGVSGGELFF.

The chain uses TRBV21-1 and TRBJ2-5. TRBV21-1 is a listed pseudogene. This CDR3 has 9 amino acids. The CDR3 here is CAGQETQYF. DNA for the CDR3: TGTGCCGGCCAAGAGACCCAGTACTTC.

The chain uses TRBV5-6 and TRBJ1-4; TRBD1 matches 7 bases. CDR1 is SGHDT, CDR2 YYEEEE, per germline. The CDR3 has 17 residues. Trimming at V came to 0 bases and at J to 8 bases, leaving 13 bases not matched to a gene. The CDR3 loop is CASSLAVTGISPEKLFF. The CDR3 nucleotides are TGTGCCAGCAGCTTGGCTGTGACAGGGATATCCCCAGAAAAACTGTTTTTT.

This clonotype was detected only a few times. This sequence joins TRBV27 and TRBJ1-1; tentative D call: TRBD1 (6 bases). Germline V lookup: CDR1 MNHEY, CDR2 SMNVEV (reference sequence). CDR3 length: 14 amino acids. V was shortened by 5 bases and J by 7 bases, with 17 bases between the two germline ends. CDR3 protein: CASSGTIRSFEAFF. The CDR3, as DNA: TGTGCCAGCAGTGGGACAATTCGCTCTTTTGAAGCTTTCTTT.

V gene TRBV6-2 or TRBV6-3 combines with J gene TRBJ2-7; D possibly corresponds to TRBD2 (6 bases). The germline gives CDR1 MNHEY, CDR2 SVGEGT. CDR3 length: 15 amino acids. Deletions cut 9 bases from V and 2 bases from J, with 20 bases between. In nucleotides, the CDR3 is TGTGCCAGTTCTCCCGGGACTTCTTCTCCCTACGAGCAGTACTTC. Its translation: CASSPGTSSPYEQYF.

The gene calls are TRBV27 and TRBJ2-7; D is unresolved. The CDR3 length is 14 residues. Trimming left V 5 bases short and J 1 base short, with 12 bases between. Germline-derived CDR1 and CDR2 are MNHEY and SMNVEV (reference sequence). Here the CDR3 DNA reads TGTGCCAGCAGTCTCAACGGGCCTTCCTACGAGCAGTACTTC. This codes for CASSLNGPSYEQYF.

Note on this clonotype: This could be a read error, since a much larger clone is one nucleotide away. Lacking the conserved final phenylalanine or tryptophan, this CDR3 likely reflects a read error. The chain couples TRBV7-9 to TRBJ2-3; 8 nucleotides line up with TRBD2. V dropped 5 bases and J dropped 2; count of bases not matched to a gene: 6. The CDR3 contains 15 residues. The germline V gene has CDR1 SEHNR and CDR2 FQNEAQ (reference sequence). DNA of the CDR3: TGTGCCAGCAGCAGTAGCGGGATCAACACAGATACGCAGTATTTA. It specifies CASSSSGINTDTQYL.

This clonotype was seen a handful of times. The chain's CDR3 is CASSQGAAHSTDTQYF. CDR3 DNA: TGCGCCAGCAGCCAGGGGGCGGCCCATAGCACAGATACGCAGTATTTT. V and J are TRBV4-3 and TRBJ2-3, with D possibly being TRBD1 (6 bases). The V gene's germline CDR1 is LGHNA and CDR2 YSLEER. CDR3 size: 16 residues. V lost 3 bases, J lost 0 bases, and 13 bases lay in between.

As to this clonotype: A much larger clone differs by one base, so this may be a read error. The CDR3 ends on some other residue instead of the conserved phenylalanine or tryptophan, so this is likely a read error. The chain combines TRBV7-2 with TRBJ2-7; D is perhaps TRBD2 (7 bases). The germline CDR1 and CDR2 sequences are SGHTA and FQGNSA. The CDR3 loop spans 16 amino acids. V dropped 1 base and J dropped 4 bases, with 17 bases sitting between them. CDR3 in DNA: TGTGCCAGCAGCTTAGAAGGGGGGGTAGTAAGGTACGAGCAGTACCTC. Translating it yields CASSLEGGVVRYEQYL.

This clonotype came up many times. The chain couples TRBV6-6 to TRBJ2-7, with D hard to call. The CDR3 contains 13 residues. V shed 2 bases and J shed 2 bases, with 7 bases lying between them. The germline gives CDR1 MNHNY, CDR2 SVGAGI (reference sequence). As DNA, the CDR3 is TGTGCCAGCAGTTACGGGCTCCCCTACGAGCAGTACTTC. This encodes CASSYGLPYEQYF.

The rearrangement uses TRBV24-1 and TRBJ1-2; tentative D call: TRBD1 (6 bases). This CDR3 has 18 amino acids. In germline, CDR1 is KGHDR, CDR2 SFDVKD. Trimming pared 5 bases from V and 5 bases from J, leaving 26 bases between. The CDR3 here is CATSGSDATPDRVYGYTF. For the CDR3, the DNA is TGTGCCACCAGTGGTTCGGATGCAACTCCGGACAGAGTATATGGCTACACCTTC.

V and J are TRBV6-5 and TRBJ2-7; 10 bases agree with TRBD2. Germline CDR1 is MNHEY and CDR2 is SVGAGI. CDR3 length equals 13 residues. V gave up 5 bases and J gave up 5 bases; unmatched junction bases: 3. The CDR3 coding sequence is TGTGCCAGCAGTCCTCTAGCGGGAGACGAGCAGTACTTC. Translated, it gives CASSPLAGDEQYF.

V and J are TRBV14 and TRBJ2-5, with D uncertain. In germline, CDR1 is SGHDN, CDR2 FVKESK. The CDR3 sequence is 14 residues long. V was clipped by 5 bases and J by 5 bases, with 15 bases between them. The CDR3: CASSFGRLAETQYF. The CDR3 DNA sequence: TGTGCCAGCAGCTTCGGACGGTTGGCGGAGACCCAGTACTTC.

This clonotype has only one observation. V gene TRBV27 combines with J gene TRBJ2-7; 11 positions agree with TRBD1. Per the germline V gene, CDR1 is MNHEY and CDR2 is SMNVEV (reference sequence). With V trimmed by 0 bases and J by 1 base, 8 bases remained unmatched. The CDR3 is 18 amino acids. CDR3 nucleotides: TGTGCCAGCAGTTTATCTCTAGGGGACAGGGGGGTGTCCTACGAGCAGTACTTC. It specifies CASSLSLGDRGVSYEQYF.

This clonotype was observed at least ten times. The chain recombines TRBV7-6 with TRBJ1-3; TRBD1 is a possible D gene (6 bases). This CDR3 is 15 amino acids long. In germline, CDR1 is SGHVS, CDR2 FNYEAQ. Trimming took off 5 bases at V and 4 bases at J, with 15 bases between the two ends. The CDR3, as DNA: TGTGCCAGCAGCCCAAACAGGGCTTCGGGAAACACCATATATTTT. This sequence encodes CASSPNRASGNTIYF.

This clonotype occurred a few times. The chain uses TRBV20-1 and TRBJ2-3, with 7 bases lining up with TRBD1. The V and J ends lost 6 bases and 3 bases, in that order; junction bases with no gene match: 12. Looked up from germline, CDR1 is DFQATT and CDR2 is SNEGSKA (reference sequence). The CDR3 is 15 amino acids. CDR3 DNA: TGCAGTGCCCTTGGGACAACAGGGGTAACAGATACGCAGTATTTT. It specifies CSALGTTGVTDTQYF.

The rearrangement joins TRBV7-9 to TRBJ1-1; unclear D gene. There are 14 residues in the CDR3. CDR1 is SEHNR and CDR2 is FQNEAQ in the germline V gene (reference sequence). V was shortened by 3 bases and J by 0 bases, with 8 bases between the two germline ends. CDR3 DNA: TGTGCCAGCAGCTTCGTAACTTTGAACACTGAAGCTTTCTTT. This sequence encodes CASSFVTLNTEAFF.

The rearrangement links TRBV5-1 to TRBJ2-2; 9 bases agree with TRBD1. The V gene end was trimmed by 4 bases and the J gene end by 6 bases; junction bases not matched to a gene: 7. Germline assignment: CDR1 SGHRS and CDR2 YFSETQ. CDR3 length equals 15 residues. The CDR3 region is CASSHRDRDPGELFF. In DNA, the CDR3 is TGCGCCAGCAGCCACCGGGACAGGGATCCCGGGGAGCTGTTTTTT.

The table lists this clonotype with a few counts. The chain carries TRBV4-1 and TRBJ1-1, with TRBD1 matching 8 bases. The CDR3 totals 15 residues. Germline trimming cut 5 bases from V and 3 bases from J; bases unmatched to any gene: 8. Looked up from germline, CDR1 is MGHRA and CDR2 is YSYEKL. The CDR3 sequence is CASSDGSGGYTEAFF. In DNA, the CDR3 is TGCGCCAGCAGCGACGGGTCAGGGGGCTACACTGAAGCTTTCTTT.

This clonotype turned up a few times. The chain links TRBV6-5 to TRBJ1-4; 9 nucleotides match TRBD1. Germline V gene sequence: CDR1 MNHEY, CDR2 SVGAGI. This CDR3 contains 14 residues. The V segment lost 6 bases and the J segment 8 bases; nucleotides outside the gene matches: 7. The CDR3 DNA is TGTGCCAGCAGACCGGGACAGGGACCGGAAAAACTGTTTTTT. Protein product: CASRPGQGPEKLFF.

This chain links TRBV4-2 with TRBJ1-6; no definite D call. This CDR3 comprises 13 residues. Germline loops: CDR1 LGHNA, CDR2 YNFKEQ. V was clipped by 1 base and J by 5 bases, with 3 bases between them. CDR3 DNA: TGTGCCAGCAGCCAAGTGGATAATTCACCCCTCCACTTT. Translating it yields CASSQVDNSPLHF.